Below, 24 T cell receptor beta chains from the same sample are listed, as sequenced in a study of OX40 agonist ivuxolimab in advanced cancers. Clones were read by immunoSEQ multiplex PCR, and TCRdb kept only the in-frame ones, dropping some. The sample lists tens of thousands of clones, approximately 83% occurring once. Sequences were derived from CD4+ or CD8+ T cells sorted from blood, sampled in a trial of the OX40 agonist ivuxolimab. The receptors derive from an adult with an advanced solid tumor such as melanoma, head and neck, liver or kidney cancer.

V usage is TRBV6-5 and J usage is TRBJ2-1; unclear D gene. In germline, CDR1 is MNHEY, CDR2 SVGAGI. The CDR3 extends over 13 amino acids. Trimming shortened V by 6 bases and J by 3 bases, and 9 bases separated the two germline ends. The CDR3 DNA follows: TGTGCCAGCAGACTGACTGTCTACAATGAGCAGTTCTTC. Its translation is CASRLTVYNEQFF.

This chain links TRBV9 with TRBJ2-5; 7 bases are shared with TRBD2. CDR3 size: 16 residues. The germline CDR1 and CDR2 sequences are SGDLS and YYNGEE. With V trimmed by 0 bases and J by 5 bases, 10 bases remained unmatched. CDR3 region: CASSVGPSGPGETQYF. CDR3 in DNA: TGTGCCAGCAGCGTAGGGCCTAGCGGACCAGGGGAGACCCAGTACTTC. The whole variable domain, filled in from reference TRBV9 and TRBJ2-5, reads DSGVTQTPKHLITATGQRVTLRCSPRSGDLSVYWYQQSLDQGLQFLIQYYNGEERAKGNILERFSAQQFPDLHSELNLSSLELGDSALYFCASSVGPSGPGETQYFGPGTRLLVL.

This clone was observed a handful of times. The V and J genes are TRBV19 and TRBJ2-7, with TRBD1 matching over 7 bases. With V trimmed by 4 bases and J by 3 bases, 9 bases remained unmatched. Per germline, CDR1 LNHDA and CDR2 SQIVND (reference sequence). The CDR3 covers 15 residues. The CDR3 sequence: CASSTGTGVGYEQYF. CDR3 nucleotides: TGTGCCAGTAGTACCGGCACAGGGGTGGGCTACGAGCAGTACTTC.

This chain uses TRBV6-5 with TRBJ2-2; D is perhaps TRBD1 (5 bases). Trimming took off 4 bases at V and 2 bases at J, with 14 bases between the two ends. CDR3 length equals 16 residues. Looked up from germline, CDR1 is MNHEY and CDR2 is SVGAGI. The CDR3 nucleotides are TGTGCCAGCAGTTCGAGGACACTGCCAAACACCGGGGAGCTGTTTTTT. Protein: CASSSRTLPNTGELFF.

The CDR3 region is CASNPGQGTFDEQFF. For the CDR3, the DNA is TGCGCCAGCAATCCGGGACAGGGGACTTTCGATGAGCAGTTCTTC. The chain has TRBV10-1 and TRBJ2-1, with 10 nucleotides matching TRBD1. V dropped 7 bases and J dropped 8; count of bases not matched to a gene: 11. Germline V gene lookup returns CDR1 WNHNN and CDR2 SYGVQD (reference sequence). CDR3 length: 15 residues.

This clone was recorded a few times. The CDR3 loop is CASSHNSLLAGNEQFF. The CDR3 coding sequence is TGTGCCAGCAGCCACAATTCCTTACTAGCGGGAAATGAGCAGTTCTTC. V gene TRBV5-8 combines with J gene TRBJ2-1; the match to TRBD2 covers 10 bases. With V trimmed by 4 bases and J by 7 bases, 11 bases remained unmatched. In germline, CDR1 is SGHTS, CDR2 YDEGEE. This CDR3 is built from 16 residues. The full variable domain, completed using reference TRBV5-8 and TRBJ2-1, is EAGVTQSPTHLIKTRGQQATLRCSPISGHTSVYWYQQALGLGLQFLLWYDEGEERNRGNFPPRFSGRQFPNYSSELNVNALELEDSALYLCASSHNSLLAGNEQFFGPGTRLTVL.

The chain employs TRBV6-6 and TRBJ1-3, with D hard to call. CDR1 MNHNY and CDR2 SVGAGI come from the germline V gene (reference sequence). V was clipped by 0 bases and J by 0 bases, with 9 bases between them. CDR3 length: 16 amino acids. The CDR3 here is CASSYSTGSSGNTIYF. For the CDR3, the DNA is TGTGCCAGCAGTTACTCGACGGGAAGCTCTGGAAACACCATATATTTT.

The CDR3 reads CASSLWDQDTEAFF. DNA for the CDR3: TGCGCCAGCAGCTTGTGGGACCAGGACACTGAAGCTTTCTTT. The chain employs TRBV5-1 and TRBJ1-1, with D perhaps matching TRBD1 (5 bases). From germline, CDR1 is SGHRS and CDR2 YFSETQ. Trimming took 1 base from V and 3 from J, leaving 10 bases between them. The CDR3 totals 14 residues. Full variable domain (remainder filled in from reference TRBV5-1 and TRBJ1-1): KAGVTQTPRYLIKTRGQQVTLSCSPISGHRSVSWYQQTPGQGLQFLFEYFSETQRNKGNFPGRFSGRQFSNSRSEMNVSTLELGDSALYLCASSLWDQDTEAFFGQGTRLTVV.

The chain links TRBV11-2 to TRBJ2-3; a possible D gene is TRBD1 (6 bases). CDR1 is SGHAT, CDR2 FQNNGV, per germline. Trimming left V 1 base short and J 2 bases short, with 10 bases between. CDR3 length: 15 amino acids. The CDR3 loop is CASSLGGQATDTQYF. As DNA, the CDR3 is TGTGCCAGCAGCTTAGGGGGACAAGCCACAGATACGCAGTATTTT.

V gene TRBV6-5 combines with J gene TRBJ1-1; no clear D. Germline V gene data show CDR1 as MNHEY and CDR2 as SVGAGI. The length of the CDR3 is 16 residues. The ends were cut back, 0 bases at V and 0 bases at J, with 11 bases in the middle. The CDR3 DNA reads TGTGCCAGCAGTTACTCTTTTGGTAGAATGAACACTGAAGCTTTCTTT. It codes for CASSYSFGRMNTEAFF.

V gene TRBV7-2 combines with J gene TRBJ1-2; perhaps TRBD1 as D (5 bases). The CDR3 spans 16 residues. Looked up from germline, CDR1 is SGHTA and CDR2 is FQGNSA. The V end lost 5 bases, the J end lost 7 bases, and 23 bases lay between the germline ends. As DNA, the CDR3 is TGTGCCAGCAGCCCCCAATCGTCCCGGGGGAGAAGTGGCTACACCTTC. Amino acid sequence: CASSPQSSRGRSGYTF.

CDR3 loop: CASRQDQTGELFF. CDR3 coding DNA: TGTGCCAGCAGACAGGACCAAACCGGGGAGCTGTTTTTT. The chain is built from TRBV2 and TRBJ2-2, with a weak D call TRBD1 (5 bases). Germline V lookup: CDR1 SNHLY, CDR2 FYNNEI. CDR3 size: 13 residues. The germline V and J ends were trimmed by 6 bases and 5 bases, with 10 bases remaining between them.

In this sample, this clone turned up a few times. The chain recombines TRBV30 with TRBJ1-5; no clear D. V was pared by 2 bases and J by 3 bases, with 14 bases between. Germline CDR1 GTSNPN, CDR2 SVGIG (reference sequence). The CDR3 is made up of 15 amino acids. CDR3 protein: CAWSREHGPNQPQHF. The CDR3 DNA reads as TGTGCCTGGAGTCGCGAGCACGGGCCCAATCAGCCCCAGCATTTT.

This clone was seen more than once but under ten times. This chain connects TRBV6-1 to TRBJ2-7; 7 nucleotides match TRBD1. Germline CDR1 is MNHNS and CDR2 is SASEGT. The CDR3 totals 13 residues. The V and J ends lost 5 bases and 3 bases, in that order; junction bases with no gene match: 4. CDR3 loop: CASSLGQSYEQYF. Written as DNA, the CDR3 is TGTGCCAGCAGTCTGGGACAGAGCTACGAGCAGTACTTC.

Written as DNA, the CDR3 is TGTGCCAGTCGTCGGCGGTCTAGCACAGATACGCAGTATTTT. Amino acids: CASRRRSSTDTQYF. The genes are TRBV2 and TRBJ2-3; D gene unclear. The CDR3 has 14 residues. Germline V gene lookup returns CDR1 SNHLY and CDR2 FYNNEI. With 9 bases removed from V and 0 bases from J, the gap between germline ends came to 13 bases.

This chain joins TRBV7-2 and TRBJ1-2, with a possible D match to TRBD1 (6 bases). V lost 0 bases and J lost 8, with 16 bases in between. The germline gives CDR1 SGHTA, CDR2 FQGNSA. This CDR3 region has 15 residues. The CDR3 DNA sequence: TGTGCCAGCAGCTTAGCGGGACACCCGATGGGGGGCTACACCTTC. It codes for CASSLAGHPMGGYTF.

V gene TRBV2 combines with J gene TRBJ2-7; 11 nucleotides line up with TRBD2. Germline CDR1 is SNHLY and CDR2 is FYNNEI. The CDR3 has 14 residues. The V and J ends lost 6 bases and 2 bases, in that order; junction bases with no gene match: 3. The DNA of the CDR3 is TGTGCCAGCAGCCTAGCGGGAGGACCCTACGAGCAGTACTTC. Translated, it gives CASSLAGGPYEQYF.

This rearrangement joins TRBV7-3 to TRBJ2-3; no clear D. Germline V CDR1 and CDR2: SGHTA, FQGTGA. V was trimmed by 5 bases and J by 2 bases, leaving 14 bases between them. The CDR3 covers 15 residues. The CDR3 DNA follows: TGTGCCAGCAGCCGGACGAAAACTCCCACAGATACGCAGTATTTT. It translates to CASSRTKTPTDTQYF.

The rearrangement joins TRBV4-2 to TRBJ2-6; the match to TRBD2 covers 7 bases. The CDR3 totals 19 residues. Germline trimming cut 1 base from V and 1 base from J; bases unmatched to any gene: 10. The V gene's germline CDR1 is LGHNA and CDR2 YNFKEQ. The DNA of the CDR3 is TGTGCCAGCAGCCAAGGTCGGGGGGAAAGGCCTTCTGGGGCCAACGTCCTGACTTTC. Its translation is CASSQGRGERPSGANVLTF.

The chain employs TRBV21-1 and TRBJ2-3; the D call of TRBD1 is as the table states it, not checked on the DNA. TRBV21-1 has pseudogene status. This CDR3 comprises 17 residues. The CDR3 here is CASSPPGQVSDTDTQYF. CDR3 DNA sequence: TGTGCCAGCAGCCCCCCCGGACAGGTGAGCGACACAGATACGCAGTATTTT.

V is TRBV19 and J is TRBJ2-3; D gene ambiguous. The germline CDR1 and CDR2 sequences are LNHDA and SQIVND (reference sequence). This CDR3 contains 15 residues. V lost 3 bases to trimming and J lost 2 bases, with 12 bases between them. CDR3 sequence reads: CASSIGSGFTDTQYF. CDR3 sequence (DNA): TGTGCCAGTAGTATCGGCAGTGGGTTCACAGATACGCAGTATTTT.

V and J are TRBV2 and TRBJ2-3, with TRBD2 as a possible D gene (6 bases). CDR1 SNHLY and CDR2 FYNNEI come from the germline V gene. This CDR3 comprises 15 residues. V was shortened by 2 bases and J by 2 bases, with 11 bases between the two germline ends. The CDR3 loop is CASSEMGLITDTQYF. Written as DNA, the CDR3 is TGTGCCAGCAGTGAAATGGGACTCATCACAGATACGCAGTATTTT. Together with reference TRBV2 and TRBJ2-3, the CDR3 gives the full variable domain: EPEVTQTPSHQVTQMGQEVILRCVPISNHLYFYWYRQILGQKVEFLVSFYNNEISEKSEIFDDQFSVERPDGSNFTLKIRSTKLEDSAMYFCASSEMGLITDTQYFGPGTRLTVL.

The chain recombines TRBV2 with TRBJ2-5; D may match TRBD1 or TRBD2 (5 bases each). Germline V CDR1 and CDR2: SNHLY, FYNNEI. V was shortened by 6 bases and J by 5 bases, with 16 bases between the two germline ends. The CDR3 extends over 14 amino acids. CDR3 bases: TGTGCCAGCAGAGAGAGGGGAGAGTGGGAGACCCAGTACTTC. This gives the protein CASRERGEWETQYF.

The V gene is TRBV19, the J gene TRBJ2-5; 7 positions match TRBD1. Germline assignment: CDR1 LNHDA and CDR2 SQIVND (reference sequence). The CDR3 length is 15 residues. The V segment lost 7 bases and the J segment 2 bases; nucleotides outside the gene matches: 10. CDR3 loop: CASKPHRGGQETQYF. The CDR3, as DNA: TGTGCCAGTAAACCGCACAGGGGCGGTCAAGAGACCCAGTACTTC.